Listed here is a single T cell receptor beta chain. The entry originates in a study of chemoradiotherapy in HPV16-positive cancers. Repertoires were generated with immunoSEQ multiplex PCR, while TCRdb's copy carries only in-frame clones and drops some. The sample carries around 62,000 clones, about nine tenths recorded once. The CDR3 covers 16 residues. Germline lookup yields CDR1 MGHRA and CDR2 YSYEKL. Between the trimmed V and J ends, which lost 0 bases and 6 bases, there was a span of 18 bases. The chain couples TRBV4-1 to TRBJ2-7, with D perhaps matching TRBD2 (6 bases). Sample: blood, taken from a patient who underwent chemoradiotherapy. The receptor was derived from a human donor with HPV-associated anogenital cancer. CDR3: CASSQDYGGLGGEQYF. DNA of the CDR3: TGCGCCAGCAGCCAAGATTATGGAGGTTTGGGGGGCGAGCAGTACTTC.